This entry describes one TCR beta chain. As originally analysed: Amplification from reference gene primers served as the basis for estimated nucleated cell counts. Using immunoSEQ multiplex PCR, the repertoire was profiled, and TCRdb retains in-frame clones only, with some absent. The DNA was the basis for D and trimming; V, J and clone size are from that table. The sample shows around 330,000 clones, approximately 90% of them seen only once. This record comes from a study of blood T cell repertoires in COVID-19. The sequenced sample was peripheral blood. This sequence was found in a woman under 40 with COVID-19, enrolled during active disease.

CDR3 in DNA: TGTGCCAGCAGCCCGTCGCGAGAAGAGACCCAGTACTTC. Amino acids: CASSPSREETQYF. V and J are TRBV7-2 and TRBJ2-5; D unclear. CDR3 size: 13 residues. The ends were cut back, 5 bases at V and 3 bases at J, with 10 bases in the middle. Germline lookup yields CDR1 SGHTA and CDR2 FQGNSA.